This T cell receptor (beta chain) was identified during a study of identical twins. The study's findings and limits: Abundant beta clonotypes from cord blood bore fewer insertions; memory repertoires lacked this pattern. Out-of-frame TCR alpha sharing observed in monozygotic twins exceeded model estimates. Conclusions rested on cross-sectional statistics rather than following the same donors. Out-of-frame alpha sequences shared by twins were enriched for low generation probability.

In its sample, this clonotype was seen many times. The antigen is undetermined. One entry per CDR3 protein results from TCRdb running MiXCR on the 5' RACE reads. The table lists hundreds of thousands of distinct CDR3 sequences, approximately 6% of them singletons. The sequence derives from a man aged 18 to 30 in good health. The sample comprised naive T cells sorted from blood.

CDR3 coding DNA: TGTGCCAGCAGCCGCAGGGTTGGATGGGTCGAGTCCACTGAAGCTTTCTTT. The encoded protein is CASSRRVGWVESTEAFF. The rearrangement uses TRBV12-3 or TRBV12-4 and TRBJ1-1; TRBD1 might be the D (5 bases). V lost 6 bases, J lost 4 bases, and 24 bases lay in between. The CDR3 length is 17 residues.